Shown below are 24 T cell receptor beta chains from a single sample sequenced in a study of CD8 T cells in Susac syndrome (dated by TCRdb to between 2018 and 2021). The receptor library was made with the immunoSEQ multiplex PCR assay. RNA was extracted using the RNeasy kit, and roughly 0.5 to 1 microgram was reverse transcribed with random hexamers. The public reads were run again by TCRdb, first through fastp at Q25 and then through MiXCR, and only productive beta chains were kept. For every CDR3 protein sequence, its rows merge into one entry that carries the most common genes and DNA. The sample table shows 140,000 or so distinct CDR3 sequences, and around 95% are seen once. The top ten constitute approximately 0.12% of the sample. Sequencing was performed on CD4+ T cells from PBMCs. The receptor source for this set is a human donor with multiple sclerosis.

In this sample, this clonotype turned up once. V and J are TRBV5-4 and TRBJ1-5; TRBD1 is a possible D gene (5 bases). Per germline, CDR1 SGHNT and CDR2 YYREEE (reference sequence). CDR3 length: 14 amino acids. V lost 4 bases, J lost 2 bases, and 10 bases lay in between. The CDR3, as DNA: TGTGCCAGCAGCAGGGGAGTTGGCAATCAGCCCCAGCATTTT. Residues: CASSRGVGNQPQHF.

The chain combines TRBV3-1 with TRBJ1-1; D is perhaps TRBD1 (5 bases). V lost 8 bases, J lost 0 bases, and 16 bases lay in between. The CDR3 spans 15 residues. Germline CDR1 is LGHDT and CDR2 is YNNKEL (reference sequence). The CDR3, as DNA: TGTGCCAGCGGGACTGAGGGACCACTGAACACTGAAGCTTTCTTT. This codes for CASGTEGPLNTEAFF.

The V gene is TRBV20-1, the J gene TRBJ2-5; D might be TRBD1 (6 bases). The length of the CDR3 is 15 residues. V was trimmed by 0 bases and J by 2 bases, leaving 13 bases between them. Germline assignment: CDR1 DFQATT and CDR2 SNEGSKA (reference sequence). CDR3 sequence (DNA): TGCAGTGCTAGAGACCTGACCGGGACACAAGAGACCCAGTACTTC. It specifies CSARDLTGTQETQYF.

This chain connects TRBV12-3 or TRBV12-4 to TRBJ1-1; D not certain. Trimming shortened V by 4 bases and J by 6 bases, and 15 bases separated the two germline ends. The CDR3 runs 14 residues. The CDR3, as DNA: TGTGCCAGCAGTTACTCAGGTAGCAGCTCTGAAGCTTTCTTT. Translation: CASSYSGSSSEAFF.

This clonotype occurred once. The chain joins TRBV20-1 to TRBJ1-1; TRBD1 might be the D (5 bases). The CDR3 runs to 15 residues. Germline V gene data show CDR1 as DFQATT and CDR2 as SNEGSKA (reference sequence). V lost 1 base and J 2 bases, leaving 14 bases between the germline ends. The chain's CDR3 is CSARGSRVGNTEAFF. CDR3 bases: TGCAGTGCTAGAGGATCCAGGGTAGGTAACACTGAAGCTTTCTTT.

The V call is TRBV6-5, the J call TRBJ2-1; TRBD2 matches at 14 bases. The ends lost 2 bases at V and 5 bases at J; junction bases unmatched: 8. This CDR3 spans 18 amino acids. The germline gives CDR1 MNHEY, CDR2 SVGAGI. The CDR3 here is CASSYKGTSGGLNNEQFF. DNA for the CDR3: TGTGCCAGCAGTTACAAGGGGACTAGCGGGGGCTTAAACAATGAGCAGTTCTTC.

The rearrangement links TRBV30 to TRBJ2-5; D possibly corresponds to TRBD1 (5 bases). CDR1 and CDR2 from the germline V gene are GTSNPN and SVGIG (reference sequence). Trimming removed 2 bases at V and 1 base at J, with 8 bases between. This CDR3 is 13 amino acids long. CDR3 DNA sequence: TGTGCCTGGAGTAGACAGCTCCAAGAGACCCAGTACTTC. Translated: CAWSRQLQETQYF.

The gene calls are TRBV13 and TRBJ2-1; 8 bases agree with TRBD1. Germline trimming cut 4 bases from V and 5 bases from J; bases unmatched to any gene: 7. Per the germline V gene, CDR1 is PRHDT and CDR2 is FYEKMQ (reference sequence). The CDR3 totals 15 residues. CDR3 loop: CASSYYTGGHNEQFF. In DNA form, the CDR3 reads TGTGCCAGCAGCTATTACACAGGGGGGCACAATGAGCAGTTCTTC.

The gene calls are TRBV19 and TRBJ1-5; D is ambiguous. V lost 6 bases to trimming and J lost 1 base, with 7 bases between them. The CDR3 has 13 amino acids. Germline V gene sequence: CDR1 LNHDA, CDR2 SQIVND (reference sequence). The CDR3 is CASSDSSNQPQHF. Here the CDR3 DNA reads TGTGCCAGTAGCGACTCGAGCAATCAGCCCCAGCATTTT.

This chain links TRBV30 with TRBJ1-3; possible D gene TRBD1, 6 bases. Per the germline V gene, CDR1 is GTSNPN and CDR2 is SVGIG (reference sequence). The CDR3 sequence is 13 residues long. V was pared by 1 base and J by 3 bases, with 7 bases between. CDR3 coding DNA: TGTGCCTGGAGTGGACAGGTTGGAAACACCATATATTTT. Translated: CAWSGQVGNTIYF.

This chain links TRBV7-2 with TRBJ2-3; D is undetermined. The CDR3 runs to 13 residues. Looked up from germline, CDR1 is SGHTA and CDR2 is FQGNSA. V was clipped by 6 bases and J by 4 bases, with 11 bases between them. CDR3 nucleotide sequence: TGTGCCAGCAGTCAGGACGCGGCAGATACGCAGTATTTT. Translated: CASSQDAADTQYF.

This clonotype was picked up one time. The chain links TRBV29-1 to TRBJ2-1; D gene uncertain. Trimming took off 6 bases at V and 4 bases at J, with 13 bases between the two ends. Germline V lookup: CDR1 SQVTM, CDR2 ANQGSEA. The CDR3 covers 13 residues. The CDR3 protein is CSVQTARYNEQFF. The CDR3 DNA reads as TGCAGCGTGCAGACGGCGAGGTACAATGAGCAGTTCTTC.

This clonotype was seen just once. The DNA of the CDR3 is TGCAGTGCCCCGGACAGCTATAGCAATCAGCCCCAGCATTTT. This gives the protein CSAPDSYSNQPQHF. V usage is TRBV20-1 and J usage is TRBJ1-5; D might be TRBD1 (6 bases). CDR1 and CDR2 (germline): DFQATT, SNEGSKA (reference sequence). This CDR3 is 14 amino acids long. Trimming took off 6 bases at V and 0 bases at J, with 12 bases between the two ends.

The rearrangement joins TRBV29-1 to TRBJ1-1, with TRBD1 as a possible D gene (6 bases). The V and J ends lost 6 bases and 2 bases respectively, with 19 bases between them. The CDR3 has 15 residues. Germline-derived CDR1 and CDR2 are SQVTM and ANQGSEA. CDR3 amino acids: CSVFPGTLFNTEAFF. The CDR3 DNA sequence: TGCAGCGTGTTTCCCGGGACACTTTTTAACACTGAAGCTTTCTTT.

The J gene is TRBJ1-5, the V gene TRBV24-1; D unresolved. Trimming took 5 bases from V and 4 from J, leaving 5 bases between them. Germline assignment: CDR1 KGHDR and CDR2 SFDVKD. CDR3 size: 12 residues. The CDR3 coding sequence is TGTGCCACCAGTGCCCAAAATCAGCCCCAGCATTTT. Amino acids: CATSAQNQPQHF.

The CDR3 DNA follows: TGTGCCAGCTCCCGACCCGGGACAGGGGGTTACTTC. Translation: CASSRPGTGGYF. The rearrangement joins TRBV18 to TRBJ2-7, with 11 bases identical to TRBD1. This CDR3 contains 12 residues. The germline CDR1 and CDR2 sequences are KGHSH and LQKENI. With 6 bases clipped from V and 13 bases from J, the junction kept 8 bases outside the gene matches.

The J gene is TRBJ1-5, the V gene TRBV12-2. TRBV12-2 is recorded as a pseudogene. The CDR3 is 17 amino acids. CDR3 in amino acids: CASRLVFEVTGNQPQHF. The CDR3 DNA reads TGTGCAAGTCGCTTAGTATTCGAGGTTACGGGCAATCAGCCCCAGCATTTT.

The chain joins TRBV4-1 to TRBJ2-5; 8 bases line up with TRBD2. Per germline, CDR1 MGHRA and CDR2 YSYEKL. J was trimmed by 4 bases and V by 1 base; bases with no gene match: 14. The CDR3 covers 18 residues. The CDR3 sequence is CASSQAPAAGVPRETQYF. The CDR3 DNA sequence: TGCGCCAGCAGCCAAGCCCCAGCAGCGGGAGTGCCCCGAGAGACCCAGTACTTC.

The chain uses TRBV7-2 and TRBJ2-3; D is ambiguous. Trimming stripped 6 bases from V and 8 bases from J, with 9 bases between. CDR1 SGHTA and CDR2 FQGNSA come from the germline V gene. The CDR3 is 11 residues long. The CDR3 is CASRSDRTQYF. DNA of the CDR3: TGTGCCAGCAGATCTGATCGTACGCAGTATTTT.

The V gene is TRBV6-5, the J gene TRBJ2-7; 7 positions match TRBD2. V lost 10 bases and J lost 0; bases outside the gene matches: 12. The germline V gene has CDR1 MNHEY and CDR2 SVGAGI. The CDR3 runs 15 residues. CDR3 residues: CATRMGGFGSYEQYF. The CDR3 coding sequence is TGTGCCACCCGAATGGGGGGGTTTGGCTCCTACGAGCAGTACTTC.

The chain has TRBV5-1 and TRBJ2-7; D possibly matches TRBD1 or TRBD2 (5 bases each). V lost 2 bases, J lost 4 bases, and 16 bases lay in between. This CDR3 contains 15 residues. Germline CDR1 reads SGHRS; CDR2 reads YFSETQ. CDR3: CASSLRALEGYEQYF. The CDR3 nucleotides read TGCGCCAGCAGCTTACGGGCCCTCGAGGGGTACGAGCAGTACTTC.

The genes are TRBV5-1 and TRBJ2-6; D is uncertain. The germline V and J ends were trimmed by 3 bases and 3 bases, with 7 bases remaining between them. Germline values: CDR1 SGHRS, CDR2 YFSETQ. This CDR3 spans 14 amino acids. Here the CDR3 reads CASSYDVGANVLTF. The CDR3 DNA sequence: TGCGCCAGCAGCTACGACGTTGGGGCCAACGTCCTGACTTTC.

This chain joins TRBV6-1 and TRBJ2-1; 8 bases align to TRBD1. Per germline, CDR1 MNHNS and CDR2 SASEGT. With V trimmed by 4 bases and J by 7 bases, 6 bases remained unmatched. This CDR3 has 14 residues. CDR3 amino acids: CASSGNRGVNEQFF. The CDR3 region has the DNA TGTGCCAGCAGTGGAAACAGGGGGGTTAATGAGCAGTTCTTC.

The rearrangement links TRBV20-1 to TRBJ2-7; TRBD2 matches 11 bases. The CDR3 sequence is 15 residues long. V shed 3 bases and J 6 bases; nucleotides not matched to a gene: 10. Germline CDR1 and CDR2: DFQATT and SNEGSKA (reference sequence). The CDR3 nucleotides read TGCAGTGCTAGTAGCGGGAGGGCCTATTCACCCGAGCAGTACTTC. Translation gives CSASSGRAYSPEQYF.